The sequence of this T cell receptor (beta chain) was determined in a study of cytomegalovirus exposure and HLA in healthy donors. Study summary: The use of the same platform for the roughly 110 validation repertoires and the approximately 730 first-cohort repertoires was reported by a later analysis. Study-wide results and caveats: Whilst most TCR sequences proved rare, a subset of public TCRs occurred across many donors.

The approximately 120-subject validation cohort, separate from the approximately 630-subject first cohort, included the donors. Germline V gene sequence: CDR1 SNHLY, CDR2 FYNNEI. The CDR3 is 15 amino acids. The table came from immunoSEQ multiplex PCR; TCRdb's copy has only in-frame clones and leaves some out. Among about 180,000 clones listed, around nine tenths were seen once. About this clone: Its antigen is as yet unknown. One end of the junction does not line up with germline, which may come from a read error.

The gene calls are TRBV2 and TRBJ1-5; TRBD1 matches 12 bases. The specimen was PBMCs. The sequence was collected from a woman between 25 and 40 years old in good health and CMV-seronegative. CDR3 DNA sequence: TGTGCCAGCATTCCTGGGACAGGGGGCAACCAGCCCCAGCATTTT. It translates to CASIPGTGGNQPQHF.